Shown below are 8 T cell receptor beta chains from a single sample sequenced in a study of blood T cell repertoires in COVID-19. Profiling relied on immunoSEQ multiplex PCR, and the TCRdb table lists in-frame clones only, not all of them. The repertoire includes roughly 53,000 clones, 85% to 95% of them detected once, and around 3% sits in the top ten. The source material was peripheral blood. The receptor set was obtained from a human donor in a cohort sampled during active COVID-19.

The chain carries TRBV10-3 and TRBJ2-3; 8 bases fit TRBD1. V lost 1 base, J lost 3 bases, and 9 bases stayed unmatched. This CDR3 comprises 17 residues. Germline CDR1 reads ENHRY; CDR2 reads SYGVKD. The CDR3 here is CAISEFVGQELTDTQYF. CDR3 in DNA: TGTGCCATCAGTGAGTTTGTGGGACAGGAGTTGACAGATACGCAGTATTTT.

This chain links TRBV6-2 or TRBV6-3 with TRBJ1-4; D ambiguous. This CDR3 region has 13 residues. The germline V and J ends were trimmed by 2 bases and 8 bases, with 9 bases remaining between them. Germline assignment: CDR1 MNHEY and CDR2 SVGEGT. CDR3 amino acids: CASSYSSLEKLFF. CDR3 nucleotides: TGTGCCAGCAGTTACAGCTCTCTGGAAAAACTGTTTTTT.

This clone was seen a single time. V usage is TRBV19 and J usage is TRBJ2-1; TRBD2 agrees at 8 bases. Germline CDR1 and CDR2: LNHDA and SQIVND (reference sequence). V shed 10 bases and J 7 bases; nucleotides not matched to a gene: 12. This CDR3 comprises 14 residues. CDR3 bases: TGTGCCACCCACGGGAGGGGAGGTCTTAATGAGCAGTTCTTC. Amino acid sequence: CATHGRGGLNEQFF.

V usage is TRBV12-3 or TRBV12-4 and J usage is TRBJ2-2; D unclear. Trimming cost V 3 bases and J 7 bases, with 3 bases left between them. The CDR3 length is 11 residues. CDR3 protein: CASSFRGELFF. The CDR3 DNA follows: TGTGCCAGCAGTTTTCGCGGGGAGCTGTTTTTT.

The DNA of the CDR3 is TGTGCCAGCAGCTCCCATCTAGCGGGATACACCGGGGAGCTGTTTTTT. The encoded protein is CASSSHLAGYTGELFF. The rearrangement links TRBV5-4 to TRBJ2-2; TRBD2 agrees at 9 bases. The V gene end was trimmed by 3 bases and the J gene end by 3 bases; junction bases not matched to a gene: 6. The germline V gene encodes CDR1 SGHNT and CDR2 YYREEE (reference sequence). The CDR3 sequence is 16 residues long.

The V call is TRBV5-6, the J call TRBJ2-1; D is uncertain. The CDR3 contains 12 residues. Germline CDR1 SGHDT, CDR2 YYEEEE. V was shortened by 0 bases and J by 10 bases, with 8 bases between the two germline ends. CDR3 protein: CASSLGSEEQFF. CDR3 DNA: TGTGCCAGCAGCTTGGGATCGGAGGAGCAGTTCTTC.

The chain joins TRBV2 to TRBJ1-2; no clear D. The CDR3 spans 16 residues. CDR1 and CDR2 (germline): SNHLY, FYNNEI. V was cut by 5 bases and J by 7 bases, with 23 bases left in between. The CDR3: CASSWFRGPVKGGYTF. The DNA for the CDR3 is TGTGCCAGCAGTTGGTTTCGGGGTCCGGTGAAGGGTGGCTACACCTTC.

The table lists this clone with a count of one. CDR3 residues: CASSANRGHETQYF. CDR3 sequence (DNA): TGTGCCAGCAGCGCCAACAGGGGGCATGAGACCCAGTACTTC. The rearrangement uses TRBV7-2 and TRBJ2-5; TRBD1 matches at 9 bases. CDR1 and CDR2 from the germline V gene are SGHTA and FQGNSA. The V and J ends lost 5 bases and 5 bases, in that order; junction bases with no gene match: 6. The CDR3 runs to 14 residues.